The 3 T cell receptor beta chains listed next were all sequenced from one sample in a study of relationships among human T cell subsets. From mRNA, alpha and beta CDR3 regions were amplified using semiquantitative ARM-PCR. Tagged nested gene-specific primers were used first, then communal superprimers amplified exponentially. TCRdb reanalysed the multiplex PCR reads using MiXCR and keeps one entry per CDR3 protein. The top ten clones hold 2.1% of a sample with fewer than 15,000 distinct CDR3 sequences, over 50% of them seen once. Anti-CD25 beads selected CD4+CD25+ regulatory T cells from positively selected CD4+ cells. The sequencing input was Tregs sorted from blood. These receptors came from a middle-aged man in good health.

This chain joins TRBV29-1 and TRBJ2-1; unclear D gene. Between the trimmed V and J ends, which lost 4 bases and 8 bases, there was a span of 18 bases. The CDR3 contains 14 residues. Germline CDR1 reads SQVTM; CDR2 reads ANQGSEA. The CDR3 reads CSVGFMVGEDEQFF. The CDR3 nucleotides are TGCAGCGTTGGATTTATGGTAGGTGAGGATGAGCAGTTCTTC.

This clonotype is a singleton in its sample. The V gene is TRBV10-2, the J gene TRBJ1-6; 10 positions agree with TRBD1. Germline V CDR1 and CDR2: WSHSY, SAAADI. CDR3 size: 15 residues. The V and J ends lost 7 bases and 7 bases, in that order; junction bases with no gene match: 7. The CDR3 loop is CASTPGQGKNSPLHF. The CDR3 nucleotides read TGCGCCAGCACTCCGGGACAGGGGAAGAATTCACCCCTCCACTTT.

This clonotype was recorded only once. The rearrangement links TRBV6-4 to TRBJ1-6; weak D call: TRBD1 (6 bases). The germline CDR1 and CDR2 sequences are MRHNA and SNTAGT. The CDR3 sequence is 13 residues long. V lost 5 bases and J 13 bases, leaving 15 bases between the germline ends. CDR3 coding DNA: TGTGCCAGCAGTTCAGGGGCCGGGGCGCCCCTCCACTTT. The encoded protein is CASSSGAGAPLHF.